Below, 14 T cell receptor beta chains from the same sample are listed, as sequenced in a study of Ad26.COV2.S vaccination and SARS-CoV-2 variants. Method: immunoSEQ multiplex PCR; TCRdb's copy keeps in-frame clones and lacks some. The profile shows about 400,000 clones, roughly 90% of them singletons. The treatment is: roughly 18 received Ad26.COV2.S at low or high dose, single or two shots; 5 received placebo; per-sample allocation not given. The investigators took samples on day 63 after the first vaccine or placebo injection. This sample comprised peripheral blood, obtained in a trial of Ad26.COV2.S vaccine versus placebo. The source of these receptors is a person between 18 and 65 years old who received the Ad26.COV2.S COVID-19 vaccine or a placebo.

The rearrangement links TRBV27 to TRBJ1-1, with D perhaps TRBD1 (6 bases). The CDR3 length is 14 residues. CDR1 and CDR2 (germline): MNHEY, SMNVEV (reference sequence). V was clipped by 0 bases and J by 3 bases, with 8 bases between them. The CDR3 sequence: CASSLSGGHTEAFF. The CDR3 bases are TGTGCCAGCAGTTTATCGGGGGGGCACACTGAAGCTTTCTTT.

The V and J genes are TRBV28 and TRBJ1-5; a weak D match, TRBD1 (6 bases). CDR1 MDHEN and CDR2 SYDVKM come from the germline V gene. V was shortened by 6 bases and J by 5 bases, with 14 bases between the two germline ends. The CDR3 has 14 residues. CDR3: CASSQGQEDQPQHF. The DNA for the CDR3 is TGTGCCAGCAGCCAGGGACAAGAGGATCAGCCCCAGCATTTT.

The rearrangement uses TRBV6-6 and TRBJ1-4, with D possibly matching TRBD1 (5 bases). The V end lost 6 bases, the J end lost 4 bases, and 18 bases lay between the germline ends. Germline V gene sequence: CDR1 MNHNY, CDR2 SVGAGI (reference sequence). This CDR3 has 16 amino acids. The CDR3 protein is CASSPGGRNFNEKLFF. CDR3 coding DNA: TGTGCCAGCAGCCCCGGGGGTAGGAACTTTAATGAAAAACTGTTTTTT.

The V gene is TRBV19, the J gene TRBJ2-2; possibly TRBD1 for D (6 bases). The CDR3 loop spans 14 amino acids. The V end was cut by 3 bases, the J end by 9 bases, with 14 bases between. CDR1 is LNHDA and CDR2 is SQIVND in the germline V gene (reference sequence). As DNA, the CDR3 is TGTGCCAGTAGTATTAGGTACAGGGTCCGGGAGCTGTTTTTT. This encodes CASSIRYRVRELFF.

This chain joins TRBV9 and TRBJ2-1, with 10 bases matching TRBD1. CDR1 SGDLS and CDR2 YYNGEE come from the germline V gene. V lost 3 bases, J lost 4 bases, and 10 bases stayed unmatched. This CDR3 has 17 amino acids. The DNA of the CDR3 is TGTGCCAGCAGCGCCCGAGGCGGGGACAGGGGTTACAATGAGCAGTTCTTC. Its protein is CASSARGGDRGYNEQFF.

The chain links TRBV24-1 to TRBJ2-6; no clear D gene. The CDR3 runs 16 residues. With 4 bases removed from V and 0 bases from J, the gap between germline ends came to 9 bases. CDR1 and CDR2 from the germline V gene are KGHDR and SFDVKD. The CDR3 nucleotides are TGTGCCACCAGTGACACCTTTAACTCTGGGGCCAACGTCCTGACTTTC. Residues: CATSDTFNSGANVLTF.

This clone showed up just once. The rearrangement joins TRBV10-3 to TRBJ2-2; 10 bases agree with TRBD2. CDR1 and CDR2 from the germline V gene are ENHRY and SYGVKD. This CDR3 is 16 amino acids long. The trim removed 8 bases at V and 0 bases at J, leaving 6 bases unmatched. CDR3 amino acids: CAIGPAGGTNTGELFF. CDR3 nucleotide sequence: TGTGCCATCGGCCCAGCGGGGGGGACGAACACCGGGGAGCTGTTTTTT.

This rearrangement joins TRBV28 to TRBJ1-4; D gene unclear. The V end was cut by 5 bases, the J end by 4 bases, with 11 bases between. The length of the CDR3 is 14 residues. The germline gives CDR1 MDHEN, CDR2 SYDVKM. The CDR3 sequence is CASSVFGLNEKLFF. As DNA, the CDR3 is TGTGCCAGCAGTGTTTTTGGCCTTAATGAAAAACTGTTTTTT.

V gene TRBV12-3 or TRBV12-4 combines with J gene TRBJ2-7; tentatively, D is TRBD2 (6 bases). V was cut by 2 bases and J by 5 bases, with 10 bases left in between. CDR3 length: 13 amino acids. CDR3 sequence reads: CASSLMEGHEQYF. The CDR3 coding sequence is TGTGCCAGCAGTTTAATGGAGGGGCACGAGCAGTACTTC.

The V gene is TRBV29-1, the J gene TRBJ2-5; weak D call: TRBD2 (6 bases). V was shortened by 7 bases and J by 5 bases, with 17 bases between the two germline ends. Germline CDR1 SQVTM, CDR2 ANQGSEA. CDR3 size: 13 residues. The DNA of the CDR3 is TGCAGCGCTTGTCCCTTCCGGGGGGAGACCCAGTACTTC. Translation: CSACPFRGETQYF.

This chain uses TRBV24-1 with TRBJ2-2; 7 nucleotides line up with TRBD1. This CDR3 has 15 amino acids. Trimming took 4 bases from V and 2 from J; bases not matched to a gene: 3. Germline V gene data show CDR1 as KGHDR and CDR2 as SFDVKD. The CDR3 region is CATSDRTGNTGELFF. The DNA of the CDR3 is TGTGCCACCAGTGACCGGACAGGTAACACCGGGGAGCTGTTTTTT.

The J gene is TRBJ1-1, the V gene TRBV11-2; TRBD1 is a possible D gene (6 bases). CDR3 size: 15 residues. Trimming cost V 4 bases and J 0 bases, with 12 bases left between them. In germline, CDR1 is SGHAT, CDR2 FQNNGV. CDR3 residues: CASSSLEGVNTEAFF. CDR3 coding DNA: TGTGCCAGCAGCTCCCTAGAGGGGGTGAACACTGAAGCTTTCTTT.

V usage is TRBV5-1 and J usage is TRBJ2-3, with a tentative D call TRBD2 (6 bases). CDR1 is SGHRS, CDR2 YFSETQ, per germline. CDR3 length: 16 residues. Trimming removed 0 bases from V and 3 bases from J, with 14 bases in between. The DNA for the CDR3 is TGCGCCAGCAGCTTGGTTAGCGGTGGGGGGACAGATACGCAGTATTTT. It is translated as CASSLVSGGGTDTQYF.

This clone appeared a single time. Germline and junction disagree at one end, which may indicate a read error. J is TRBJ2-2 and V is TRBV14, with D possibly matching TRBD1 (6 bases). Germline V lookup: CDR1 SGHDN, CDR2 FVKESK. The CDR3 has 15 amino acids. The CDR3 DNA follows: TGTGCCATTTCCCCACGGGACACGGGACACCGGGGAGCTGTTTTT. Its protein product is CAISPRDTGHRGAVF.